The 29 T cell receptor beta chains below were found in one sample sequenced in a study of T cell responses to AZD1222 COVID-19 vaccine. Measured with immunoSEQ multiplex PCR; TCRdb has only the in-frame clones, and not every one. Of 93,000 or so clones listed, roughly 91% are singletons. The sequencing used peripheral blood, collected on day 0 of AZD1222 vaccination. These receptors all come from an adult in good health.

This clone has just a few counts. V usage is TRBV4-1 and J usage is TRBJ2-6, with D tentatively TRBD1 (5 bases). Deletions cut 2 bases from V and 0 bases from J, with 8 bases between. Per germline, CDR1 MGHRA and CDR2 YSYEKL. This CDR3 is 16 amino acids long. This CDR3 is CASSQTDSSGANVLTF. Here the CDR3 DNA reads TGCGCCAGCAGCCAAACAGACAGCTCTGGGGCCAACGTCCTGACTTTC.

The genes are TRBV19 and TRBJ2-7; TRBD1 might be the D (6 bases). V was clipped by 3 bases and J by 0 bases, with 18 bases between them. CDR3 size: 17 residues. CDR1 is LNHDA, CDR2 SQIVND, per germline (reference sequence). CDR3 amino acids: CASSMASGSGVSYEQYF. Here the CDR3 DNA reads TGTGCCAGTAGTATGGCTTCGGGGTCAGGGGTCTCCTACGAGCAGTACTTC.

This clone appeared once. V is TRBV7-2 and J is TRBJ1-2; 9 positions match TRBD1. Germline lookup yields CDR1 SGHTA and CDR2 FQGNSA. V lost 3 bases, J lost 8 bases, and 4 bases stayed unmatched. The CDR3 runs 13 residues. As DNA, the CDR3 is TGTGCCAGCAGCTTGACGACAGGGGGAGGCTACACCTTC. This gives the protein CASSLTTGGGYTF.

The chain combines TRBV7-2 with TRBJ1-1; D is undetermined. CDR1 and CDR2 (germline): SGHTA, FQGNSA. V was trimmed by 1 base and J by 0 bases, leaving 6 bases between them. The CDR3 has 14 amino acids. For the CDR3, the DNA is TGTGCCAGCAGCTTAGTAGCCTTGAACACTGAAGCTTTCTTT. Its protein product is CASSLVALNTEAFF.

This chain joins TRBV28 and TRBJ1-1; possible D gene TRBD1, 6 bases. Germline V gene sequence: CDR1 MDHEN, CDR2 SYDVKM. The germline V and J ends were trimmed by 7 bases and 1 base, with 13 bases remaining between them. This CDR3 comprises 14 residues. The CDR3 reads CASTDPGANTEAFF. DNA of the CDR3: TGTGCCAGCACGGACCCAGGGGCGAACACTGAAGCTTTCTTT.

The chain couples TRBV20-1 to TRBJ2-7; D ambiguous. This CDR3 is 11 amino acids long. Per germline, CDR1 DFQATT and CDR2 SNEGSKA (reference sequence). V dropped 4 bases and J dropped 5 bases, with 9 bases sitting between them. In nucleotides, the CDR3 is TGCAGTGCTAATGGGTTTAACGAGCAGTACTTC. Translation: CSANGFNEQYF.

The V call is TRBV28, the J call TRBJ1-1; D is uncertain. This CDR3 contains 15 residues. The germline gives CDR1 MDHEN, CDR2 SYDVKM. Trimming took off 5 bases at V and 3 bases at J, with 16 bases between the two ends. The CDR3 loop is CASSPPLGPDTEAFF. For the CDR3, the DNA is TGTGCCAGCAGTCCCCCATTAGGGCCTGACACTGAAGCTTTCTTT.

V usage is TRBV27 and J usage is TRBJ1-1; 7 positions match TRBD1. After removal of 6 bases from V and 1 base from J, the junction contained 5 bases not matched to a gene. The CDR3 loop spans 14 amino acids. Germline V gene lookup returns CDR1 MNHEY and CDR2 SMNVEV (reference sequence). The CDR3: CASSPDRQNTEAFF. The CDR3 nucleotides are TGTGCCAGCAGCCCGGACAGGCAGAACACTGAAGCTTTCTTT.

The chain recombines TRBV10-1 with TRBJ2-3; D is possibly TRBD1 (6 bases). The CDR3 totals 13 residues. V lost 4 bases and J lost 6, with 11 bases in between. Germline CDR1 is WNHNN and CDR2 is SYGVQD (reference sequence). The CDR3 reads CASSAVGADTQYF. DNA of the CDR3: TGCGCCAGCAGTGCGGTGGGGGCTGATACGCAGTATTTT.

The chain has TRBV7-9 and TRBJ2-1; 14 bases fit TRBD2. The germline CDR1 and CDR2 sequences are SEHNR and FQNEAQ (reference sequence). V dropped 3 bases and J dropped 9; count of bases not matched to a gene: 7. The CDR3 extends over 16 amino acids. The CDR3 sequence is CASSLGTSGSLIEQFF. In DNA, the CDR3 is TGTGCCAGCAGCTTGGGGACTAGCGGGAGTTTAATTGAGCAGTTCTTC.

V usage is TRBV2 and J usage is TRBJ2-5; TRBD2 might be the D (6 bases). The CDR3 totals 15 residues. The V end lost 1 base, the J end lost 2 bases, and 11 bases lay between the germline ends. Germline CDR1 and CDR2: SNHLY and FYNNEI. CDR3 sequence: CASSEEGLRQETQYF. The CDR3 DNA reads TGTGCCAGCAGTGAAGAGGGACTGAGGCAAGAGACCCAGTACTTC. Together with reference TRBV2 and TRBJ2-5, the CDR3 gives the full variable domain: EPEVTQTPSHQVTQMGQEVILRCVPISNHLYFYWYRQILGQKVEFLVSFYNNEISEKSEIFDDQFSVERPDGSNFTLKIRSTKLEDSAMYFCASSEEGLRQETQYFGPGTRLLVL.

The chain uses TRBV7-8 and TRBJ2-1; D is undetermined. Trimming took off 3 bases at V and 7 bases at J, with 7 bases between the two ends. CDR1 and CDR2 (germline): SGHVS, FQNEAQ. The CDR3 covers 12 residues. The CDR3 nucleotides read TGTGCCAGCAGCTTGACTGGTAATGAGCAGTTCTTC. Its protein is CASSLTGNEQFF.

The rearrangement joins TRBV5-1 to TRBJ2-7; possible D gene TRBD1, 5 bases. This CDR3 has 14 residues. The germline CDR1 and CDR2 sequences are SGHRS and YFSETQ. Trimming took 4 bases from V and 0 from J, leaving 11 bases between them. The CDR3 sequence: CASSGAGFSYEQYF. Here the CDR3 DNA reads TGCGCCAGCAGCGGGGCCGGGTTCTCCTACGAGCAGTACTTC.

The rearrangement uses TRBV11-3 and TRBJ2-7, with D perhaps matching TRBD1 or TRBD2 (5 bases each). V dropped 4 bases and J dropped 4 bases, with 26 bases sitting between them. The CDR3 runs to 18 residues. Germline CDR1 reads SGHNT; CDR2 reads YENEEA. CDR3 protein: CASSWLAWLALGVYEQYF. DNA for the CDR3: TGTGCCAGCAGCTGGCTGGCCTGGCTAGCCCTAGGGGTATACGAGCAGTACTTC.

This clone showed up just once. The chain is built from TRBV19 and TRBJ1-5; D uncertain. Trimming cost V 5 bases and J 2 bases, with 7 bases left between them. The germline CDR1 and CDR2 sequences are LNHDA and SQIVND (reference sequence). The CDR3 has 13 amino acids. The CDR3 protein is CASSPQGNQPQHF. The CDR3 DNA reads as TGTGCCAGTAGTCCGCAGGGCAATCAGCCCCAGCATTTT.

The chain employs TRBV9 and TRBJ2-4; D gene ambiguous. V gave up 3 bases and J gave up 6 bases, with 7 bases separating them. Germline values: CDR1 SGDLS, CDR2 YYNGEE. This CDR3 has 12 residues. CDR3 coding DNA: TGTGCCAGCAGCGATAGCTTAAACATTCAGTACTTC. Translating gives CASSDSLNIQYF.

The V call is TRBV7-9, the J call TRBJ1-4, with 8 bases fitting TRBD1. Trimming at V came to 5 bases and at J to 7 bases, leaving 6 bases not matched to a gene. The CDR3 runs 14 residues. Germline V gene sequence: CDR1 SEHNR, CDR2 FQNEAQ (reference sequence). The CDR3: CASSPGQGSEKLFF. CDR3 coding DNA: TGTGCCAGCAGCCCAGGACAGGGAAGTGAAAAACTGTTTTTT.

The CDR3 nucleotides are TGTGCCAGCAGCGTAGGACTAGCGGGGAGCTACGAGCAGTACTTC. Translating gives CASSVGLAGSYEQYF. The chain couples TRBV9 to TRBJ2-7; 11 positions match TRBD2. CDR3 length equals 15 residues. Germline V gene data show CDR1 as SGDLS and CDR2 as YYNGEE. The J segment lost 3 bases and the V segment lost 0 bases, leaving 2 bases of the junction unmatched.

This chain links TRBV21-1 with TRBJ2-7; the DNA was not compared with TRBD1, the D call given in the table. TRBV21-1 is listed as a pseudogene. This CDR3 comprises 17 residues. The CDR3: CASSRGGQGRGSSEQYF. The CDR3 DNA sequence: TGTGCCAGCAGCCGAGGGGGACAGGGAAGAGGAAGTTCCGAGCAGTACTTC.

This clone was seen many times. The chain employs TRBV9 and TRBJ2-1; D not resolved. The germline CDR1 and CDR2 sequences are SGDLS and YYNGEE. The V end was cut by 0 bases, the J end by 7 bases, with 14 bases between. This CDR3 is 15 amino acids long. DNA of the CDR3: TGTGCCAGCAGCGTAGACGATCTAGGGCGAAATGAGCAGTTCTTC. Amino acid sequence: CASSVDDLGRNEQFF.

Remarks on this clone: This sample includes further DNA sequences coding for the same CDR3. The chain has TRBV5-1 and TRBJ2-7; a possible D gene is TRBD2 (5 bases). From germline, CDR1 is SGHRS and CDR2 YFSETQ. The V gene lost 0 bases and the J gene lost 1 base, with 11 bases spanning the gap. CDR3 length: 15 residues. The CDR3 DNA reads TGCGCCAGCAGCTTGGCCTCCGGCGGGTCCTACGAGCAGTACTTC. Protein sequence: CASSLASGGSYEQYF. The full variable domain, its missing parts supplied by reference TRBV5-1 and TRBJ2-7, is KAGVTQTPRYLIKTRGQQVTLSCSPISGHRSVSWYQQTPGQGLQFLFEYFSETQRNKGNFPGRFSGRQFSNSRSEMNVSTLELGDSALYLCASSLASGGSYEQYFGPGTRLTVT.

The chain carries TRBV19 and TRBJ1-3; tentatively, D is TRBD1 (6 bases). CDR3 length: 15 residues. CDR1 and CDR2 from the germline V gene are LNHDA and SQIVND (reference sequence). With 3 bases removed from V and 2 bases from J, the gap between germline ends came to 11 bases. CDR3 sequence reads: CASSIGTPPGNTIYF. The DNA for the CDR3 is TGTGCCAGTAGTATCGGGACACCTCCTGGAAACACCATATATTTT.

V and J are TRBV19 and TRBJ2-7, with D possibly matching TRBD1 (5 bases). CDR1 and CDR2 (germline): LNHDA, SQIVND (reference sequence). V dropped 10 bases and J dropped 0 bases, with 16 bases sitting between them. The CDR3 contains 14 residues. The CDR3 bases are TGTGCCACAGCGAAAGAAGGGGCCTCCTACGAGCAGTACTTC. Its protein is CATAKEGASYEQYF.

The rearrangement links TRBV4-1 to TRBJ2-5; maybe TRBD2 (5 bases). V dropped 4 bases and J dropped 1 base, with 7 bases sitting between them. The length of the CDR3 is 13 residues. The V gene's germline CDR1 is MGHRA and CDR2 YSYEKL. CDR3 bases: TGCGCCAGCAGCCGACTAACCCAAGAGACCCAGTACTTC. Translation: CASSRLTQETQYF.

This chain connects TRBV19 to TRBJ1-5; 8 bases align to TRBD1. The CDR3 loop spans 15 amino acids. The V segment lost 7 bases and the J segment 4 bases; nucleotides outside the gene matches: 9. Germline lookup yields CDR1 LNHDA and CDR2 SQIVND (reference sequence). Here the CDR3 DNA reads TGTGCCAGTACCCTAGACAGGGGCGCGAATCAGCCCCAGCATTTT. Translation gives CASTLDRGANQPQHF.

The chain couples TRBV3-1 (or the pseudogene TRBV3-2) to TRBJ1-2; no reliable D call. Germline V gene sequence: CDR1 LGHDT, CDR2 YNNKEL (reference sequence). This CDR3 is 15 amino acids long. Deletions cut 1 base from V and 5 bases from J, with 14 bases between. CDR3: CASSQGILSRYGYTF. CDR3 DNA sequence: TGTGCCAGCAGCCAAGGGATTCTTAGTAGGTATGGCTACACCTTC.

V usage is TRBV5-4 and J usage is TRBJ2-2; 7 bases match TRBD1. This CDR3 is 15 amino acids long. Germline CDR1 is SGHNT and CDR2 is YYREEE (reference sequence). V was pared by 6 bases and J by 6 bases, with 11 bases of the junction left unmatched. This chain's CDR3 is CASTKADRDAGELFF. The DNA of the CDR3 is TGTGCCAGCACCAAGGCAGACAGGGACGCCGGGGAGCTGTTTTTT.

The chain joins TRBV15 to TRBJ2-5, with D maybe TRBD2 (5 bases). This CDR3 is 18 amino acids long. CDR1 and CDR2 from the germline V gene are LNHNV and YYDKDF (reference sequence). V shed 0 bases and J shed 4 bases, with 21 bases lying between them. This CDR3 is CATSRDRESGPNGETQYF. The CDR3 DNA sequence: TGTGCCACCAGCAGAGATAGGGAGAGCGGCCCGAATGGAGAGACCCAGTACTTC.

The chain recombines TRBV5-1 with TRBJ2-5, with 8 positions matching TRBD2. The CDR3 has 14 residues. Trimming at V came to 4 bases and at J to 3 bases, leaving 5 bases not matched to a gene. Per germline, CDR1 SGHRS and CDR2 YFSETQ. The CDR3 protein is CASSGGTRKETQYF. CDR3 nucleotides: TGCGCCAGCAGCGGGGGGACTAGAAAAGAGACCCAGTACTTC.